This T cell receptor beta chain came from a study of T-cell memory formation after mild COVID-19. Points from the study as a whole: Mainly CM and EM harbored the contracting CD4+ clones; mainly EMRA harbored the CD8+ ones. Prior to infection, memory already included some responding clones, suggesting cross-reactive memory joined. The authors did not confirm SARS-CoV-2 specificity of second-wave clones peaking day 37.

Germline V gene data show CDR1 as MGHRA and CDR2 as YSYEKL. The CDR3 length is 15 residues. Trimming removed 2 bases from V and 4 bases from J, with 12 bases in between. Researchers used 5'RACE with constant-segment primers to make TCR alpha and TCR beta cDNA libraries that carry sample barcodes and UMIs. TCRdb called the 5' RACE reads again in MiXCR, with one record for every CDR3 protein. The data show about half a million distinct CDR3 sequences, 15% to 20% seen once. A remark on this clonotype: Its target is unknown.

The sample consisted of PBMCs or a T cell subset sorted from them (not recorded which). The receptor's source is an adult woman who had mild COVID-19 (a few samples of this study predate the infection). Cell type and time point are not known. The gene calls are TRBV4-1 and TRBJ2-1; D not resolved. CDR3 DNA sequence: TGCGCCAGCAGCCAAACCCCCCAACGGTACAATGAGCAGTTCTTC. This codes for CASSQTPQRYNEQFF.